Below are 7 T cell receptor beta chains sequenced from a single sample in a study of T cell responses to AZD1222 COVID-19 vaccine. Sequencing used immunoSEQ multiplex PCR; TCRdb keeps in-frame clones, though not all of them. The table has about 130,000 clones, roughly 90% seen once. Sample: peripheral blood, taken on day 0 of AZD1222 vaccination. The receptor set was obtained from an adult in good health.

The CDR3 nucleotides read TGTGCCACCAAGGGATCGTCGTCGGGGGATACGCAGTATTTT. Translating gives CATKGSSSGDTQYF. The chain uses TRBV24-1 and TRBJ2-3; possible D gene TRBD2, 5 bases. The germline CDR1 and CDR2 sequences are KGHDR and SFDVKD. The germline V and J ends were trimmed by 8 bases and 6 bases, with 17 bases remaining between them. The CDR3 is made up of 14 amino acids.

The chain has TRBV6-1 and TRBJ2-7, with 8 nucleotides matching TRBD1. The CDR3 has 18 amino acids. Germline V gene data show CDR1 as MNHNS and CDR2 as SASEGT. Unmatched junction bases numbered 15, after V lost 2 bases and J lost 3 bases. The CDR3 is CASSEKRLIGQGSYEQYF. The CDR3 nucleotides are TGTGCCAGCAGTGAAAAAAGATTAATAGGACAGGGTAGCTACGAGCAGTACTTC.

The J gene is TRBJ2-3, the V gene TRBV28; 10 bases are shared with TRBD2. This CDR3 contains 17 residues. Germline loops: CDR1 MDHEN, CDR2 SYDVKM. V lost 2 bases and J lost 2; bases outside the gene matches: 7. The CDR3 DNA reads as TGTGCCAGCAGTTTAGAGCCCCTAGCGGGGGACACAGATACGCAGTATTTT. Encoded protein: CASSLEPLAGDTDTQYF.

V is TRBV7-3 and J is TRBJ2-2; TRBD2 agrees at 13 bases. Germline V lookup: CDR1 SGHTA, CDR2 FQGTGA. V shed 4 bases and J 0 bases; nucleotides not matched to a gene: 5. CDR3 length equals 18 residues. CDR3 in DNA: TGTGCCAGCAGCTCAGGACTAGCGGGGGTCACGAACACCGGGGAGCTGTTTTTT. Translated: CASSSGLAGVTNTGELFF. Full variable domain (rest looked up from reference TRBV7-3 and TRBJ2-2): GAGVSQTPSNKVTEKGKYVELRCDPISGHTALYWYRQSLGQGPEFLIYFQGTGAADDSGLPNDRFFAVRPEGSVSTLKIQRTERGDSAVYLCASSSGLAGVTNTGELFFGEGSRLTVL.

The chain couples TRBV5-4 to TRBJ1-1, with 8 bases lining up with TRBD1. The CDR3 contains 17 residues. CDR1 and CDR2 (germline): SGHNT, YYREEE (reference sequence). The J segment lost 6 bases and the V segment lost 4 bases, leaving 17 bases of the junction unmatched. The CDR3 is CASSLGTGRPLGSEAFF. DNA of the CDR3: TGTGCCAGCAGCCTTGGGACAGGCCGACCCCTGGGCTCTGAAGCTTTCTTT.

V usage is TRBV6-1 and J usage is TRBJ2-7, with D possibly being TRBD1 (8 bases). The germline CDR1 and CDR2 sequences are MNHNS and SASEGT. V lost 4 bases to trimming and J lost 6 bases, with 22 bases between them. CDR3 size: 16 residues. DNA of the CDR3: TGTGCCAGCAGTGTCAGGTCCGGGACAGGCGGGAGCGAGCAGTACTTC. Translating gives CASSVRSGTGGSEQYF.

In this sample, this clone turned up once. The chain employs TRBV5-1 and TRBJ1-5, with D uncertain. CDR3 length: 13 residues. Germline CDR1 SGHRS, CDR2 YFSETQ. Trimming left V 4 bases short and J 7 bases short, with 12 bases between. This chain's CDR3 is CASSAGQQQPQHF. The CDR3 DNA reads TGCGCCAGCAGCGCGGGCCAGCAACAGCCCCAGCATTTT.